Below, 25 T cell receptor beta chains from the same sample are listed, as sequenced in a study of blood T cell repertoires in COVID-19. Measured with immunoSEQ multiplex PCR; TCRdb has only the in-frame clones, and not every one. The sample includes about 71,000 clones, about nine tenths of them seen just once. The specimen sequenced was peripheral blood. The receptor set was obtained from a woman between 18 and 30 years old with acute or convalescent COVID-19.

The chain carries TRBV29-1 and TRBJ1-2; TRBD1 aligns across 9 bases. CDR3 length: 12 residues. Looked up from germline, CDR1 is SQVTM and CDR2 is ANQGSEA. V lost 4 bases, J lost 7 bases, and 4 bases stayed unmatched. The CDR3 DNA sequence: TGCAGCGTTGGACAGGGGGATGCTGGCTACACCTTC. Translated, it gives CSVGQGDAGYTF.

The chain is built from TRBV5-8 and TRBJ2-2, with TRBD2 as a possible D gene (5 bases). V gave up 5 bases and J gave up 6 bases, with 14 bases separating them. The CDR3 contains 14 residues. CDR1 and CDR2 (germline): SGHTS, YDEGEE. CDR3 protein: CASRVDSRPGELFF. CDR3 bases: TGTGCCAGCAGGGTGGACTCCCGACCCGGGGAGCTGTTTTTT.

Here the CDR3 reads CASSPTGFGAFF. The CDR3 DNA reads as TGTGCCAGCAGCCCGACAGGGTTCGGAGCTTTCTTT. The chain combines TRBV7-9 with TRBJ1-1; 7 nucleotides line up with TRBD1. The V gene end was trimmed by 5 bases and the J gene end by 10 bases; junction bases not matched to a gene: 7. CDR1 is SEHNR, CDR2 FQNEAQ, per germline (reference sequence). The CDR3 sequence is 12 residues long.

The chain is built from TRBV5-6 and TRBJ2-1; D unresolved. The germline V and J ends were trimmed by 2 bases and 4 bases, with 10 bases remaining between them. In germline, CDR1 is SGHDT, CDR2 YYEEEE. This CDR3 is built from 14 residues. DNA of the CDR3: TGTGCCAGCAGCTTTTATGGAGTGTACAATGAGCAGTTCTTC. This codes for CASSFYGVYNEQFF.

V usage is TRBV6-4 and J usage is TRBJ2-1, with 12 bases fitting TRBD2. Germline loops: CDR1 MRHNA, CDR2 SNTAGT. This CDR3 has 15 residues. With V trimmed by 5 bases and J by 8 bases, 7 bases remained unmatched. The DNA for the CDR3 is TGTGCCAGCAGTCCTAGCGGGGGGGCCTCGGATGAGCAGTTCTTC. Translated: CASSPSGGASDEQFF.

The V gene is TRBV29-1, the J gene TRBJ2-5, with 9 bases identical to TRBD1. The CDR3 loop spans 14 amino acids. V lost 5 bases to trimming and J lost 4 bases; unmatched junction nucleotides: 8. The germline V gene has CDR1 SQVTM and CDR2 ANQGSEA. The CDR3 reads CSVQTGGVPETQYF. The CDR3 nucleotides are TGCAGCGTTCAGACAGGGGGAGTCCCAGAGACCCAGTACTTC.

The chain has TRBV5-6 and TRBJ2-1; possibly TRBD2 for D (5 bases). The CDR3 runs to 16 residues. The germline V gene has CDR1 SGHDT and CDR2 YYEEEE. Trimming left V 2 bases short and J 0 bases short, with 12 bases between. The CDR3 loop reads CASSFLSGSSYNEQFF. CDR3 sequence (DNA): TGTGCCAGCAGCTTCCTCTCGGGGAGCTCCTACAATGAGCAGTTCTTC.

The chain carries TRBV5-5 and TRBJ2-1, with 12 bases lining up with TRBD2. The CDR3 extends over 15 amino acids. Germline CDR1 SGHKS, CDR2 YYEKEE (reference sequence). Germline trimming cut 6 bases from V and 2 bases from J; bases unmatched to any gene: 3. Here the CDR3 DNA reads TGTGCCAGCACCGGACTAGCGGGGACCTACAATGAGCAGTTCTTC. Its translation is CASTGLAGTYNEQFF.

This chain connects TRBV6-2 or TRBV6-3 to TRBJ1-1; D call uncertain. The ends were cut back, 4 bases at V and 4 bases at J, with 13 bases in the middle. Germline V gives CDR1 MNHEY, CDR2 SVGEGT. The CDR3 is 14 residues long. Here the CDR3 DNA reads TGTGCCAGCAGTTTAGGATTGGGAGTCACTGAAGCTTTCTTT. Amino acids: CASSLGLGVTEAFF.

This clone was counted once. This sequence joins TRBV6-5 and TRBJ2-1; a possible D gene is TRBD2 (5 bases). V lost 6 bases and J 4 bases, leaving 10 bases between the germline ends. In germline, CDR1 is MNHEY, CDR2 SVGAGI. CDR3 length: 13 amino acids. This CDR3 reads CASSQKRYNEQFF. The CDR3 nucleotides are TGTGCCAGCAGCCAGAAGCGGTACAATGAGCAGTTCTTC.

In its sample, this clone was seen a few times. The chain joins TRBV7-2 to TRBJ2-5; TRBD2 matches 13 bases. Germline V lookup: CDR1 SGHTA, CDR2 FQGNSA. The junction had 3 bases not matched to a gene; V was cut back by 5 bases and J by 0 bases. The CDR3 has 16 residues. CDR3 nucleotide sequence: TGTGCCAGCAGCCCCGGGACTAGCGGGAACCAAGAGACCCAGTACTTC. Translation: CASSPGTSGNQETQYF.

This clone has a handful of counts. The CDR3 sequence is CASSLRGHNSPLHF. DNA for the CDR3: TGTGCCAGCAGCCTCAGGGGCCATAATTCACCCCTCCACTTT. The V call is TRBV6-5, the J call TRBJ1-6; the D gene is possibly TRBD1 (6 bases). The CDR3 length is 14 residues. Per the germline V gene, CDR1 is MNHEY and CDR2 is SVGAGI. Trimming removed 6 bases at V and 5 bases at J, with 11 bases between.

This clone was counted a few times. The rearrangement joins TRBV2 to TRBJ2-5; TRBD2 agrees at 9 bases. V lost 6 bases and J lost 1; bases outside the gene matches: 9. Germline lookup yields CDR1 SNHLY and CDR2 FYNNEI. CDR3 length: 16 amino acids. The DNA of the CDR3 is TGTGCCAGCAGCCGAGGGCTAGCGGGGCCCCAAGAGACCCAGTACTTC. As protein: CASSRGLAGPQETQYF.

The rearrangement joins TRBV7-2 to TRBJ1-6, with 7 bases aligning to TRBD1. The CDR3 contains 16 residues. Germline V CDR1 and CDR2: SGHTA, FQGNSA. With 2 bases clipped from V and 7 bases from J, the junction kept 8 bases outside the gene matches. The CDR3 reads CASSLFFGTANSPLHF. CDR3 nucleotide sequence: TGTGCCAGCAGCTTATTTTTCGGGACAGCCAATTCACCCCTCCACTTT. Full variable domain (rest looked up from reference TRBV7-2 and TRBJ1-6): GAGVSQSPSNKVTEKGKDVELRCDPISGHTALYWYRQSLGQGLEFLIYFQGNSAPDKSGLPSDRFSAERTGGSVSTLTIQRTQQEDSAVYLCASSLFFGTANSPLHFGNGTRLTVT.

The V and J genes are TRBV18 and TRBJ2-5, with D possibly matching TRBD1 (5 bases). CDR1 and CDR2 (germline): KGHSH, LQKENI. This CDR3 is 14 amino acids long. Between the trimmed V and J ends, which lost 2 bases and 3 bases, there was a span of 10 bases. The CDR3 DNA follows: TGTGCCAGCTCACCAAGGCCGACAGAAGAGACCCAGTACTTC. Its protein is CASSPRPTEETQYF.

This chain joins TRBV6-5 and TRBJ1-2; no clear D. This CDR3 is 15 amino acids long. Trimming removed 0 bases from V and 6 bases from J, with 14 bases in between. Germline V gene lookup returns CDR1 MNHEY and CDR2 SVGAGI. The CDR3 spells CASSYSLPGLDGYTF. The CDR3 DNA follows: TGTGCCAGCAGTTACTCTCTTCCGGGGTTGGATGGCTACACCTTC.

V gene TRBV5-6 combines with J gene TRBJ2-3; D perhaps matches TRBD1 (5 bases). The V end was cut by 2 bases, the J end by 6 bases, with 13 bases between. Germline CDR1 is SGHDT and CDR2 is YYEEEE. The CDR3 is made up of 14 amino acids. The CDR3 protein is CASSFGASVDTQYF. As DNA, the CDR3 is TGTGCCAGCAGCTTTGGGGCATCTGTTGATACGCAGTATTTT.

The chain couples TRBV7-9 to TRBJ1-4; no firm D call. V was shortened by 5 bases and J by 7 bases, with 5 bases between the two germline ends. The CDR3 length is 11 residues. From germline, CDR1 is SEHNR and CDR2 FQNEAQ (reference sequence). CDR3 residues: CASSPGEKLFF. The CDR3 nucleotides are TGTGCCAGCAGCCCCGGTGAAAAACTGTTTTTT.

The V and J genes are TRBV12-5 and TRBJ2-4; the match to TRBD1 covers 7 bases. Per germline, CDR1 LGHNT and CDR2 FRNRAP. This CDR3 has 12 amino acids. After removal of 6 bases from V and 8 bases from J, the junction contained 4 bases not matched to a gene. CDR3 loop: CASGEDRYIQYF. In nucleotides, the CDR3 is TGTGCTAGTGGAGAGGACAGGTACATTCAGTACTTC.

The rearrangement uses TRBV18 and TRBJ1-1, with a possible D match to TRBD1 (5 bases). The CDR3 extends over 13 amino acids. V shed 6 bases and J shed 4 bases, with 12 bases lying between them. The germline V gene encodes CDR1 KGHSH and CDR2 LQKENI. The CDR3 reads CASSRGESTEAFF. CDR3 in DNA: TGTGCCAGCTCGCGGGGGGAATCCACTGAAGCTTTCTTT. Together with reference TRBV18 and TRBJ1-1, the CDR3 gives the full variable domain: NAGVMQNPRHLVRRRGQEARLRCSPMKGHSHVYWYRQLPEEGLKFMVYLQKENIIDESGMPKERFSAEFPKEGPSILRIQQVVRGDSAAYFCASSRGESTEAFFGQGTRLTVV.

The V and J genes are TRBV7-7 and TRBJ1-3; D is ambiguous. Germline V CDR1 and CDR2: SSHAT, FNYEAQ (reference sequence). V lost 0 bases and J lost 0, with 6 bases in between. CDR3 length equals 15 residues. Here the CDR3 DNA reads TGTGCCAGCAGCTTAGCGGCGGGCTCTGGAAACACCATATATTTT. It translates to CASSLAAGSGNTIYF.

The chain joins TRBV4-1 to TRBJ2-5; 10 bases line up with TRBD2. Germline V gene sequence: CDR1 MGHRA, CDR2 YSYEKL. The CDR3 is 19 amino acids. The junction had 12 bases not matched to a gene; V was cut back by 0 bases and J by 2 bases. DNA for the CDR3: TGCGCCAGCAGCCAAGATCTGAGCTCTAGCGGGGGTCTACAAGAGACCCAGTACTTC. As protein: CASSQDLSSSGGLQETQYF.

This clone was seen a handful of times. This rearrangement joins TRBV9 to TRBJ1-2; TRBD1 matches at 9 bases. J lost 3 bases, V lost 4 bases, and 10 bases had no gene match. The CDR3 spans 16 residues. Germline V gene sequence: CDR1 SGDLS, CDR2 YYNGEE. CDR3 residues: CASSHGSGTGYYGYTF. CDR3 in DNA: TGTGCCAGCAGCCACGGATCCGGGACAGGGTACTATGGCTACACCTTC.

This clone was detected only a few times. V usage is TRBV11-2 and J usage is TRBJ2-7, with 7 bases aligning to TRBD1. The J segment lost 0 bases and the V segment lost 3 bases, leaving 11 bases of the junction unmatched. This CDR3 has 17 residues. Per the germline V gene, CDR1 is SGHAT and CDR2 is FQNNGV. The CDR3 region has the DNA TGTGCCAGCAGCTTTCTTGGGAGAGGGGACAGCTCCTACGAGCAGTACTTC. Protein sequence: CASSFLGRGDSSYEQYF.

The genes are TRBV5-1 and TRBJ1-6; 10 positions match TRBD1. V gave up 2 bases and J gave up 10 bases; unmatched junction bases: 6. The germline gives CDR1 SGHRS, CDR2 YFSETQ. This CDR3 contains 15 residues. In DNA, the CDR3 is TGCGCCAGCAGCTTAGACAGGGGGCCTAGATCACCCCTCCACTTT. Translated, it gives CASSLDRGPRSPLHF.